These 17 T cell receptor beta chains share one sample of origin, sequenced in a study of cytomegalovirus exposure and HLA in healthy donors. PCR amplification relied on 60 Vbeta primers (plus 13 Jbeta primers). The method was immunoSEQ multiplex PCR; TCRdb's version includes in-frame clones alone and lacks a portion of them. The sample lists some 100,000 clones, 65% to 80% occurring once. The source material was PBMCs. These receptors all stem from a man aged 50 to 60 in good health and CMV-seronegative.

The rearrangement joins TRBV5-6 to TRBJ2-5; the D is unclear. The J call could be wrong; TRBJ2-7 is a better fit for the DNA end. The CDR3 totals 16 residues. The germline CDR1 and CDR2 sequences are SGHDT and YYEEEE. This CDR3 is CASSLRSGYSSYEQYF. As DNA, the CDR3 is TGTGCCAGCAGCTTGAGATCTGGATATAGCTCCTACGAGCAGTACTTC.

This clone is a singleton in its sample. V usage is TRBV7-2 and J usage is TRBJ1-3; D remains unclear. V was shortened by 5 bases and J by 0 bases, with 8 bases between the two germline ends. The CDR3 covers 14 residues. Looked up from germline, CDR1 is SGHTA and CDR2 is FQGNSA. DNA of the CDR3: TGTGCCAGCAGCCCCGGTAGCTCTGGAAACACCATATATTTT. Its translation: CASSPGSSGNTIYF.

This clone was seen a few times. This chain connects TRBV5-1 to TRBJ1-6; perhaps TRBD1 as D (5 bases). This CDR3 region has 15 residues. V was trimmed by 4 bases and J by 8 bases, leaving 16 bases between them. The germline V gene has CDR1 SGHRS and CDR2 YFSETQ. The CDR3 DNA reads TGCGCCAGCAGCACGACAGATTTTGGGGATTCACCCCTCCACTTT. This gives the protein CASSTTDFGDSPLHF.

Comment on this clone: Other DNA sequences in this sample translate to the same CDR3. The J gene is TRBJ1-5, the V gene TRBV28; possibly TRBD1 for D (5 bases). Germline CDR1 and CDR2: MDHEN and SYDVKM. The V end lost 2 bases, the J end lost 9 bases, and 14 bases lay between the germline ends. The CDR3 has 14 residues. The CDR3 bases are TGTGCCAGCAGTTTACAGGGTTTGGTGAGGCCCCAGCATTTT. Protein: CASSLQGLVRPQHF. Variable domain in full (rest from reference TRBV28 and TRBJ1-5): DVKVTQSSRYLVKRTGEKVFLECVQDMDHENMFWYRQDPGLGLRLIYFSYDVKMKEKGDIPEGYSVSREKKERFSLILESASTNQTSMYLCASSLQGLVRPQHFGDGTRLSIL.

This sequence joins TRBV11-2 and TRBJ2-1; D is uncertain. Germline values: CDR1 SGHAT, CDR2 FQNNGV. This CDR3 has 16 amino acids. V was shortened by 4 bases and J by 0 bases, with 13 bases between the two germline ends. CDR3 DNA: TGTGCCAGCAGCTACGACGCGCGGTCCTCCTACAATGAGCAGTTCTTC. Its translation: CASSYDARSSYNEQFF. Together with reference TRBV11-2 and TRBJ2-1, the CDR3 gives the full variable domain: EAGVAQSPRYKIIEKRQSVAFWCNPISGHATLYWYQQILGQGPKLLIQFQNNGVVDDSQLPKDRFSAERLKGVDSTLKIQPAKLEDSAVYLCASSYDARSSYNEQFFGPGTRLTVL.

This chain links TRBV4-1 with TRBJ1-4; TRBD1 agrees at 7 bases. V shed 1 base and J 4 bases; nucleotides not matched to a gene: 6. This CDR3 is 16 amino acids long. Germline CDR1 is MGHRA and CDR2 is YSYEKL. The CDR3 sequence is CASSQGSGTDNEKLFF. The CDR3 DNA follows: TGCGCCAGCAGCCAAGGCTCCGGGACAGATAATGAAAAACTGTTTTTT.

The chain couples TRBV20-1 to TRBJ2-7; 8 bases map to TRBD2. Germline CDR1 is DFQATT and CDR2 is SNEGSKA (reference sequence). The trim removed 5 bases at V and 4 bases at J, leaving 1 base unmatched. CDR3 length equals 11 residues. Here the CDR3 reads CSARLAYEQYF. CDR3 bases: TGCAGTGCTCGACTAGCGTACGAGCAGTACTTC.

The chain is built from TRBV16 and TRBJ2-7, with D uncertain. With 1 base removed from V and 5 bases from J, the gap between germline ends came to 3 bases. Germline lookup yields CDR1 KGHSY and CDR2 FQNENV. This CDR3 comprises 11 residues. The CDR3 DNA reads as TGTGCCAGCAGCCAATATAACGAGCAGTACTTC. Translation gives CASSQYNEQYF.

The table lists this clone with a few counts. V gene TRBV28 combines with J gene TRBJ1-3; 7 bases fit TRBD1. With 3 bases clipped from V and 11 bases from J, the junction kept 10 bases outside the gene matches. The CDR3 spans 14 residues. The germline V gene has CDR1 MDHEN and CDR2 SYDVKM. The CDR3 bases are TGTGCCAGCAGTTTCGGACAGGCCCCCTCGGCCATATATTTT. As protein: CASSFGQAPSAIYF.

The CDR3 region has the DNA TGTGCCAGCAGCTTAGCGGTAGGAGTAGCTTTCTTT. It translates to CASSLAVGVAFF. The rearrangement joins TRBV7-2 to TRBJ1-1; D is uncertain. CDR3 length: 12 residues. Per germline, CDR1 SGHTA and CDR2 FQGNSA. Trimming left V 0 bases short and J 10 bases short, with 9 bases between.

V usage is TRBV28 and J usage is TRBJ2-5; TRBD2 matches at 9 bases. Germline V CDR1 and CDR2: MDHEN, SYDVKM. The CDR3 extends over 15 amino acids. After removal of 2 bases from V and 7 bases from J, the junction contained 8 bases not matched to a gene. The CDR3 DNA sequence: TGTGCCAGCAGTTTAGGTAGCGGGGGAAGAGGGACCCAGTACTTC. It translates to CASSLGSGGRGTQYF.

The rearrangement links TRBV7-9 to TRBJ2-1; no reliable D call. CDR1 SEHNR and CDR2 FQNEAQ come from the germline V gene (reference sequence). The CDR3 sequence is 14 residues long. V dropped 5 bases and J dropped 9 bases, with 17 bases sitting between them. The CDR3 DNA follows: TGTGCCAGCAGCCCCACGAGACTGTCTGGTGAGCAGTTCTTC. Translating gives CASSPTRLSGEQFF.

V is TRBV6-5 and J is TRBJ1-1; 7 positions match TRBD1. Germline values: CDR1 MNHEY, CDR2 SVGAGI. V was clipped by 4 bases and J by 10 bases; unmatched bases: 12. The CDR3 length is 14 residues. CDR3 amino acids: CASSSLGGENGAFF. Here the CDR3 DNA reads TGTGCCAGCAGTTCCCTAGGGGGCGAGAACGGAGCTTTCTTT.

The genes are TRBV7-2 and TRBJ2-2, with D unclear. CDR1 SGHTA and CDR2 FQGNSA come from the germline V gene. The CDR3 covers 14 residues. V was clipped by 3 bases and J by 7 bases, with 12 bases between them. CDR3 in amino acids: CASSFRGSGGELFF. CDR3 in DNA: TGTGCCAGCAGCTTCCGAGGATCGGGCGGGGAGCTGTTTTTT.

This clone appeared a few times. In DNA form, the CDR3 reads TGTGCCAGCAGACCAACGACAGGTCCGAGAGAAAAACTGTTTTTT. Its translation: CASRPTTGPREKLFF. This chain joins TRBV6-5 and TRBJ1-4; a weak D match, TRBD1 (6 bases). Germline CDR1 MNHEY, CDR2 SVGAGI. V lost 6 bases and J lost 8, with 19 bases in between. The CDR3 spans 15 residues.

The gene calls are TRBV28 and TRBJ1-2; possibly TRBD1 for D (5 bases). Trimming removed 7 bases from V and 1 base from J, with 13 bases in between. This CDR3 contains 14 residues. Germline values: CDR1 MDHEN, CDR2 SYDVKM. This CDR3 is CASNPGGGNYGYTF. Here the CDR3 DNA reads TGTGCCAGCAACCCCGGGGGGGGTAACTATGGCTACACCTTC.

V gene TRBV11-1 combines with J gene TRBJ2-7; 7 bases agree with TRBD1. The junction had 10 bases not matched to a gene; V was cut back by 4 bases and J by 4 bases. Per the germline V gene, CDR1 is SGHAT and CDR2 is FQDESV (reference sequence). The CDR3 has 15 residues. CDR3 sequence (DNA): TGTGCCAGCAGCTCGCAATACAGGGGCGAATACGAGCAGTACTTC. Protein: CASSSQYRGEYEQYF.